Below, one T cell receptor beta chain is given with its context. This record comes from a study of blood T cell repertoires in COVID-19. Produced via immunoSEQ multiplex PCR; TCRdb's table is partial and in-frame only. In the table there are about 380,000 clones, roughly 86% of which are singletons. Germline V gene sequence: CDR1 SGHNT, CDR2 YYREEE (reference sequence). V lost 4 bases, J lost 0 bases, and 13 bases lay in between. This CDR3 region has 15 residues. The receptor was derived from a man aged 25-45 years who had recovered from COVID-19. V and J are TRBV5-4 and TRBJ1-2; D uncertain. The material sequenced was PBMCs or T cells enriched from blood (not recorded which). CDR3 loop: CASSLNLGANYGYTF. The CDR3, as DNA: TGTGCCAGCAGCCTTAACCTGGGAGCTAACTATGGCTACACCTTC.